These 13 T cell receptor beta chains originate from one sample sequenced in a study of OX40 agonist ivuxolimab in advanced cancers. Sequencing used immunoSEQ multiplex PCR; TCRdb keeps in-frame clones, though not all of them. The sample includes tens of thousands of clones, approximately 89% seen only once; the top ten take 0.9% to 1.2%. Material: CD4+ or CD8+ T cells sorted from blood, obtained in a trial of the OX40 agonist ivuxolimab. The receptors were sampled from an adult with an advanced solid tumor such as melanoma, head and neck, liver or kidney cancer.

This chain links TRBV28 with TRBJ2-7; D not certain. Germline V gene data show CDR1 as MDHEN and CDR2 as SYDVKM. This CDR3 contains 13 residues. V lost 5 bases, J lost 1 base, and 9 bases lay in between. The CDR3: CASSLRRSYEQYF. The DNA for the CDR3 is TGTGCCAGCAGTCTCAGACGGTCCTACGAGCAGTACTTC.

The chain couples TRBV10-2 to TRBJ2-5; 11 positions agree with TRBD2. The CDR3 runs 16 residues. Germline V gene data show CDR1 as WSHSY and CDR2 as SAAADI. The ends lost 0 bases at V and 2 bases at J; junction bases unmatched: 2. The CDR3 DNA reads TGCGCCAGCAGTGAGTCGCTAGCGGGAGGACAAGAGACCCAGTACTTC. Its translation is CASSESLAGGQETQYF.

This chain connects TRBV30 to TRBJ1-2; D is perhaps TRBD1 (6 bases). Trimming shortened V by 4 bases and J by 5 bases, and 14 bases separated the two germline ends. The V gene's germline CDR1 is GTSNPN and CDR2 SVGIG (reference sequence). This CDR3 region has 13 residues. The CDR3 is CAWITGAGYGYTF. The CDR3 nucleotides read TGTGCCTGGATCACGGGGGCAGGGTATGGCTACACCTTC.

Only a few counts were recorded for this clone. V is TRBV18 and J is TRBJ2-6; no definite D call. With 5 bases removed from V and 4 bases from J, the gap between germline ends came to 12 bases. The CDR3 has 15 amino acids. Per germline, CDR1 KGHSH and CDR2 LQKENI. DNA of the CDR3: TGTGCCAGCTCATTACCGAGAACCGGGGCCAACGTCCTGACTTTC. It is translated as CASSLPRTGANVLTF.

This sequence joins TRBV13 and TRBJ2-7; 10 bases align to TRBD2. The germline V gene has CDR1 PRHDT and CDR2 FYEKMQ (reference sequence). V was clipped by 2 bases and J by 1 base; unmatched bases: 2. The CDR3 runs to 15 residues. The CDR3 sequence is CASSLIAGGSYEQYF. CDR3 nucleotide sequence: TGTGCCAGCAGCTTAATAGCGGGAGGATCCTACGAGCAGTACTTC.

V gene TRBV2 combines with J gene TRBJ2-7; 10 nucleotides match TRBD1. CDR3 length: 14 amino acids. Looked up from germline, CDR1 is SNHLY and CDR2 is FYNNEI. V lost 4 bases and J lost 1; bases outside the gene matches: 1. The CDR3 reads CASSGTGGSYEQYF. The CDR3 region has the DNA TGTGCCAGCAGTGGGACAGGGGGTTCCTACGAGCAGTACTTC.

V and J are TRBV9 and TRBJ2-7; no reliable D call. This CDR3 is 14 amino acids long. The V end lost 3 bases, the J end lost 3 bases, and 13 bases lay between the germline ends. The V gene's germline CDR1 is SGDLS and CDR2 YYNGEE. The CDR3 here is CASSGGSRLYEQYF. For the CDR3, the DNA is TGTGCCAGCAGCGGGGGAAGTCGACTCTACGAGCAGTACTTC. Filled out from reference TRBV9 and TRBJ2-7, the complete variable domain reads DSGVTQTPKHLITATGQRVTLRCSPRSGDLSVYWYQQSLDQGLQFLIQYYNGEERAKGNILERFSAQQFPDLHSELNLSSLELGDSALYFCASSGGSRLYEQYFGPGTRLTVT.

CDR3 sequence: CASSSVGGWGETQYF. CDR3 bases: TGTGCCAGCAGCTCGGTAGGGGGTTGGGGAGAGACCCAGTACTTC. The chain uses TRBV25-1 and TRBJ2-5, with D possibly being TRBD1 (6 bases). Trimming shortened V by 6 bases and J by 4 bases, and 18 bases separated the two germline ends. Looked up from germline, CDR1 is MGHDK and CDR2 is SYGVNS. There are 15 residues in the CDR3.

The chain combines TRBV7-9 with TRBJ1-2; D unclear. Germline-derived CDR1 and CDR2 are SEHNR and FQNEAQ (reference sequence). Trimming removed 0 bases from V and 6 bases from J, with 8 bases in between. There are 13 residues in the CDR3. The CDR3, as DNA: TGTGCCAGCAGCTTAGCTGACACGGATGGCTACACCTTC. It is translated as CASSLADTDGYTF.

V and J are TRBV9 and TRBJ2-5; D may be TRBD1 (6 bases). The J call may be mistaken, given a closer DNA end match to TRBJ2-7. Germline CDR1 is SGDLS and CDR2 is YYNGEE. CDR3 length: 15 amino acids. The DNA for the CDR3 is TGTGCCAGCAGCGTAGCCCAGGGGCCCTCCTACGAGCAGTACTTC. This gives the protein CASSVAQGPSYEQYF.

The chain carries TRBV28 and TRBJ2-7; possible D gene TRBD2, 5 bases. Deletions cut 7 bases from V and 2 bases from J, with 12 bases between. There are 13 residues in the CDR3. Germline values: CDR1 MDHEN, CDR2 SYDVKM. Here the CDR3 DNA reads TGTGCCAGCACAGCCTTAGCGCCCTACGAGCAGTACTTC. It is translated as CASTALAPYEQYF.

The J gene is TRBJ1-1, the V gene TRBV7-2; D is unclear. CDR1 SGHTA and CDR2 FQGNSA come from the germline V gene. The CDR3 has 13 amino acids. Trimming stripped 3 bases from V and 7 bases from J, with 12 bases between. CDR3 DNA: TGTGCCAGCAGCTTCTCCGGTGGCTATGAAGCTTTCTTT. This encodes CASSFSGGYEAFF.

This clone occurred a few times. This rearrangement joins TRBV7-8 to TRBJ1-5; D might be TRBD1 (5 bases). Trimming cost V 1 base and J 6 bases, with 7 bases left between them. This CDR3 contains 13 residues. The germline gives CDR1 SGHVS, CDR2 FQNEAQ. CDR3 loop: CASSLVGGQPQHF. The CDR3 DNA sequence: TGTGCCAGCAGCTTAGTTGGGGGTCAGCCCCAGCATTTT.